The clone carrying this T cell receptor beta chain was recorded a few times. Its matching antigen is unknown. This sample was taken from a study of T-cell memory formation after mild COVID-19. Study as a whole: Largely, the TCR clusters proved donor specific. Whole-study results and caveats: The main location of contracting CD4+ clones was CM and EM, and that of contracting CD8+ clones was EMRA.

Libraries for TCRalpha and TCRbeta carried sample barcodes and unique molecular identifiers via 5'RACE. TCRdb reprocessed the 5' RACE reads via MiXCR and lists one record per CDR3 protein. The table includes under 350,000 distinct CDR3 sequences, 16% detected once. V shed 6 bases, J shed 4 bases, and the junction held 4 bases outside the gene matches. Germline assignment: CDR1 SEHNR and CDR2 FQNEAQ (reference sequence). The CDR3 is made up of 13 amino acids. Sequenced material: PBMCs or a T cell subset sorted from them (not recorded which). The origin of this receptor is a young man who had mild COVID-19 (a few samples of this study predate the infection). Cell type and time point are not known. V and J are TRBV7-9 and TRBJ2-5; TRBD1 matches at 8 bases. CDR3 loop: CASSDRGRETQYF. Here the CDR3 DNA reads TGTGCCAGCAGTGACAGGGGTAGAGAGACCCAGTACTTC. Complete variable domain (other parts from reference TRBV7-9 and TRBJ2-5): DTGVSQNPRHKITKRGQNVTFRCDPISEHNRLYWYRQTLGQGPEFLTYFQNEAQLEKSRLLSDRFSAERPKGSFSTLEIQRTEQGDSAMYLCASSDRGRETQYFGPGTRLLVL.